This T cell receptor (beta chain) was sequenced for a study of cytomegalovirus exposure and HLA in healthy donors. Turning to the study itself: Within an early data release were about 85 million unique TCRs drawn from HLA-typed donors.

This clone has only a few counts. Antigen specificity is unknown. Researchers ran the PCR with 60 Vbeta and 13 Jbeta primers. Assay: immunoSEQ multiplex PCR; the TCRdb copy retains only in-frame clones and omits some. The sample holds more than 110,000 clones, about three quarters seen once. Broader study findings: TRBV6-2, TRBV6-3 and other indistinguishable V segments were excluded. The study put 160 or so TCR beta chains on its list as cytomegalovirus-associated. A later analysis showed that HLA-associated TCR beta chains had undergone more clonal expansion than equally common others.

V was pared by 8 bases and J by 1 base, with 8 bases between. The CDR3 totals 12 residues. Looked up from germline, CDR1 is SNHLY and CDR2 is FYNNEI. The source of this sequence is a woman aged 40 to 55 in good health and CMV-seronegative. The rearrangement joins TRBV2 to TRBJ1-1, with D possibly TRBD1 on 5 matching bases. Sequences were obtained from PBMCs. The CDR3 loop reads CASGRGNTEAFF. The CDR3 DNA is TGTGCCAGCGGTAGGGGGAACACTGAAGCTTTCTTT.